This TCR beta chain was profiled in a study of cytomegalovirus exposure and HLA in healthy donors. Findings and caveats of the study: Exclusion applied to some V segments, including TRBV6-2 and TRBV6-3, as they were indistinguishable. The classifier reportedly diagnosed cytomegalovirus status with high sensitivity and specificity.

Remarks on this clone: Its antigen remains unknown.

This CDR3 comprises 15 residues. In germline, CDR1 is SGHDN, CDR2 FVKESK. Germline trimming cut 3 bases from V and 0 bases from J; bases unmatched to any gene: 3. Primers included in the PCR were 60 Vbeta and 13 Jbeta primers. Here immunoSEQ multiplex PCR was the method, and the copy in TCRdb shows in-frame clones only, minus some. The repertoire holds around 110,000 clones, with about four fifths as singletons. The sample consisted of PBMCs. This chain links TRBV14 with TRBJ2-3; 7 bases are a match to TRBD2. This sequence was found in a man aged 25 to 40 in good health and CMV-seropositive. The CDR3 loop is CASSQRGTSTDTQYF. The CDR3 DNA follows: TGTGCCAGCAGCCAGCGGGGGACCAGCACAGATACGCAGTATTTT.